The 22 T cell receptor beta chains presented below share a single source sample, sequenced in a study of blood T cell repertoires in COVID-19. Profiling relied on immunoSEQ multiplex PCR, and the TCRdb table lists in-frame clones only, not all of them. Of 200,000 to 300,000 clones listed, about 90% were seen once; the top ten hold around 7.2%. Sequencing used peripheral blood. The receptors come from a man in his 60s who had recovered from COVID-19.

The chain employs TRBV5-1 and TRBJ2-2; D call uncertain. V dropped 3 bases and J dropped 3 bases, with 12 bases sitting between them. Germline V gives CDR1 SGHRS, CDR2 YFSETQ. There are 15 residues in the CDR3. For the CDR3, the DNA is TGCGCCAGCAGCTCGGGTCGGTCGCACACCGGGGAGCTGTTTTTT. Translation gives CASSSGRSHTGELFF. Using reference TRBV5-1 and TRBJ2-2 for the parts outside the CDR3, the full variable domain is KAGVTQTPRYLIKTRGQQVTLSCSPISGHRSVSWYQQTPGQGLQFLFEYFSETQRNKGNFPGRFSGRQFSNSRSEMNVSTLELGDSALYLCASSSGRSHTGELFFGEGSRLTVL.

The chain carries TRBV6-6 and TRBJ1-5, with D perhaps matching TRBD1 (5 bases). V lost 2 bases, J lost 5 bases, and 10 bases lay in between. The CDR3 runs to 14 residues. In germline, CDR1 is MNHNY, CDR2 SVGAGI (reference sequence). The DNA for the CDR3 is TGTGCCAGCAGTTACGGTTGGGGGGATCAGCCCCAGCATTTT. It is translated as CASSYGWGDQPQHF.

V is TRBV18 and J is TRBJ2-1, with 7 bases identical to TRBD2. CDR1 and CDR2 from the germline V gene are KGHSH and LQKENI. Unmatched junction bases numbered 7, after V lost 6 bases and J lost 2 bases. The CDR3 has 15 amino acids. DNA for the CDR3: TGTGCCAGCTCGCGTCCTAGCGGTACCTACAATGAGCAGTTCTTC. Its translation is CASSRPSGTYNEQFF. The full variable domain, completed using reference TRBV18 and TRBJ2-1, is NAGVMQNPRHLVRRRGQEARLRCSPMKGHSHVYWYRQLPEEGLKFMVYLQKENIIDESGMPKERFSAEFPKEGPSILRIQQVVRGDSAAYFCASSRPSGTYNEQFFGPGTRLTVL.

In DNA form, the CDR3 reads TGTGCCAGCGGAGGGAACACTGAAGCTTTCTTT. Translated, it gives CASGGNTEAFF. The V and J genes are TRBV6-5 and TRBJ1-1; the D is unclear. The germline V gene encodes CDR1 MNHEY and CDR2 SVGAGI. Trimming shortened V by 8 bases and J by 1 base, and 5 bases separated the two germline ends. The CDR3 consists of 11 residues.

This CDR3 is CASSLVQISYEQYF. The CDR3 DNA sequence: TGTGCCAGCAGCTTAGTCCAAATCTCCTACGAGCAGTACTTC. The chain joins TRBV11-2 to TRBJ2-7; no reliable D call. The CDR3 runs to 14 residues. CDR1 and CDR2 from the germline V gene are SGHAT and FQNNGV. V dropped 1 base and J dropped 0 bases, with 7 bases sitting between them.

The rearrangement joins TRBV12-3 or TRBV12-4 to TRBJ2-7; 7 bases are a match to TRBD1. V was clipped by 10 bases and J by 2 bases; unmatched bases: 8. This CDR3 comprises 13 residues. The chain's CDR3 is CATATGIAYEQYF. In DNA form, the CDR3 reads TGTGCCACCGCGACAGGGATCGCCTACGAGCAGTACTTC.

The rearrangement uses TRBV27 and TRBJ1-2, with 11 positions matching TRBD1. The V segment lost 5 bases and the J segment 3 bases; nucleotides outside the gene matches: 5. Germline CDR1 and CDR2: MNHEY and SMNVEV (reference sequence). The CDR3 extends over 15 amino acids. CDR3 nucleotide sequence: TGTGCCAGCAGTATACGGACAGGGGGCGACTATGGCTACACCTTC. It yields the protein CASSIRTGGDYGYTF.

CDR3 amino acids: CSVARGGRTEAFF. The CDR3 DNA sequence: TGCAGCGTTGCAAGGGGGGGACGGACTGAAGCTTTCTTT. The chain uses TRBV29-1 and TRBJ1-1; D possibly corresponds to TRBD1 (6 bases). Germline V lookup: CDR1 SQVTM, CDR2 ANQGSEA. V lost 4 bases and J lost 5, with 14 bases in between. The CDR3 length is 13 residues.

The chain uses TRBV18 and TRBJ1-2; D is uncertain. Germline V lookup: CDR1 KGHSH, CDR2 LQKENI. There are 14 residues in the CDR3. Trimming cost V 3 bases and J 4 bases, with 12 bases left between them. The CDR3 protein is CASSPVRGGYGYTF. In DNA, the CDR3 is TGTGCCAGCTCACCCGTCCGGGGTGGCTATGGCTACACCTTC.

The V call is TRBV18, the J call TRBJ1-1, with D tentatively TRBD1 (6 bases). The germline V gene has CDR1 KGHSH and CDR2 LQKENI. V was clipped by 5 bases and J by 2 bases, with 15 bases between them. This CDR3 has 15 amino acids. The CDR3 DNA is TGTGCCAGCTCAGCAGGGGTGGGAAAAAACACTGAAGCTTTCTTT. Translating gives CASSAGVGKNTEAFF. The full variable domain, rest sourced from reference TRBV18 and TRBJ1-1, is NAGVMQNPRHLVRRRGQEARLRCSPMKGHSHVYWYRQLPEEGLKFMVYLQKENIIDESGMPKERFSAEFPKEGPSILRIQQVVRGDSAAYFCASSAGVGKNTEAFFGQGTRLTVV.

The chain carries TRBV19 and TRBJ2-2; weak D call: TRBD2 (5 bases). The CDR3 is 16 amino acids. The germline CDR1 and CDR2 sequences are LNHDA and SQIVND (reference sequence). The germline V and J ends were trimmed by 2 bases and 2 bases, with 12 bases remaining between them. The CDR3 protein is CASSILGSYNTGELFF. The CDR3 DNA is TGTGCCAGTAGTATATTGGGGAGTTATAACACCGGGGAGCTGTTTTTT.

The chain has TRBV10-2 and TRBJ1-6, with D perhaps matching TRBD1 (6 bases). Per germline, CDR1 WSHSY and CDR2 SAAADI. There are 16 residues in the CDR3. Trimming removed 6 bases at V and 7 bases at J, with 19 bases between. CDR3: CASSPSGRRGNSPLHF. The CDR3 nucleotides read TGCGCCAGCAGCCCTTCCGGCAGAAGGGGGAATTCACCCCTCCACTTT.

The gene calls are TRBV14 and TRBJ2-1, with D uncertain. This CDR3 spans 15 amino acids. The germline V gene has CDR1 SGHDN and CDR2 FVKESK. V lost 1 base and J 7 bases, leaving 14 bases between the germline ends. CDR3 loop: CASSQGRPPMNEQFF. The CDR3 nucleotides read TGTGCCAGCAGCCAAGGGAGACCCCCCATGAATGAGCAGTTCTTC.

The V gene is TRBV3-1 (or the pseudogene TRBV3-2), the J gene TRBJ2-3; TRBD2 matches at 14 bases. Germline trimming cut 3 bases from V and 4 bases from J; bases unmatched to any gene: 9. The CDR3 sequence is 18 residues long. Germline loops: CDR1 LGHDT, CDR2 YNNKEL (reference sequence). CDR3 loop: CASSQRVTSGGAADTQYF. The CDR3 DNA sequence: TGTGCCAGCAGCCAGAGGGTGACTAGCGGGGGGGCCGCAGATACGCAGTATTTT.

The chain has TRBV9 and TRBJ2-3, with D unclear. The length of the CDR3 is 16 residues. V lost 3 bases and J 3 bases, leaving 17 bases between the germline ends. CDR1 and CDR2 (germline): SGDLS, YYNGEE. The CDR3 nucleotides are TGTGCCAGCAGCGGACCCCCGGGTCTACGGACAGATACGCAGTATTTT. It yields the protein CASSGPPGLRTDTQYF.

V and J are TRBV23-1 and TRBJ2-1, with 9 bases lining up with TRBD1. TRBV23-1 belongs to the ORF category, with a function that is uncertain. The ends lost 4 bases at V and 5 bases at J; junction bases unmatched: 3. The CDR3 runs to 14 residues. Here the CDR3 reads CASSLRDRDNEQFF. For the CDR3, the DNA is TGCGCCAGCAGTCTCCGGGACAGGGACAATGAGCAGTTCTTC.

The rearrangement joins TRBV7-2 to TRBJ1-2, with D uncertain. The CDR3 sequence is 14 residues long. The V gene's germline CDR1 is SGHTA and CDR2 FQGNSA. V lost 7 bases to trimming and J lost 8 bases, with 20 bases between them. This CDR3 is CASTLAGVLSGYTF. Here the CDR3 DNA reads TGTGCCAGCACCCTCGCCGGGGTTCTTTCCGGCTACACCTTC.

This clone was counted once. The rearrangement uses TRBV5-1 and TRBJ2-3; D not certain. Germline V gene sequence: CDR1 SGHRS, CDR2 YFSETQ. V shed 1 base and J shed 0 bases, with 9 bases lying between them. CDR3 length: 15 residues. The CDR3 reads CASSLTAISTDTQYF. The CDR3 DNA follows: TGCGCCAGCAGCTTGACAGCTATTAGCACAGATACGCAGTATTTT. Full variable domain (rest looked up from reference TRBV5-1 and TRBJ2-3): KAGVTQTPRYLIKTRGQQVTLSCSPISGHRSVSWYQQTPGQGLQFLFEYFSETQRNKGNFPGRFSGRQFSNSRSEMNVSTLELGDSALYLCASSLTAISTDTQYFGPGTRLTVL.

The gene calls are TRBV27 and TRBJ2-2; TRBD1 aligns across 8 bases. This CDR3 comprises 17 residues. Germline-derived CDR1 and CDR2 are MNHEY and SMNVEV (reference sequence). Losses at the gene ends were 6 bases for V and 5 bases for J; bases not matched to a gene: 14. CDR3 coding DNA: TGTGCCAGCAGCCACACTCTTGCCCAGGGGGCGACCGGGGAGCTGTTTTTT. Its protein product is CASSHTLAQGATGELFF.

The chain combines TRBV10-3 with TRBJ2-5; 9 bases align to TRBD1. The ends lost 3 bases at V and 5 bases at J; junction bases unmatched: 7. CDR1 ENHRY and CDR2 SYGVKD come from the germline V gene. This CDR3 is built from 15 residues. The CDR3 sequence: CAISDGTGTVETQYF. The CDR3, as DNA: TGTGCCATCAGTGATGGGACAGGGACGGTCGAGACCCAGTACTTC.

This clone was seen a single time. This rearrangement joins TRBV29-1 to TRBJ1-2; TRBD1 might be the D (6 bases). The V and J ends lost 4 bases and 6 bases respectively, with 18 bases between them. The germline gives CDR1 SQVTM, CDR2 ANQGSEA. CDR3 length: 14 amino acids. This CDR3 reads CSVGSGRGIHGYTF. The CDR3 nucleotides are TGCAGCGTTGGAAGCGGCAGGGGAATACATGGCTACACCTTC.

Worth noting for this clone: Other DNA sequences in this sample translate to the same CDR3. The V gene is TRBV2, the J gene TRBJ2-7, with 9 positions matching TRBD1. The V gene's germline CDR1 is SNHLY and CDR2 FYNNEI. This CDR3 has 13 amino acids. J was trimmed by 2 bases and V by 4 bases; bases with no gene match: 0. Here the CDR3 reads CASSGQGAYEQYF. The CDR3 DNA reads as TGTGCCAGCAGTGGACAGGGGGCCTACGAGCAGTACTTC. Full variable domain (remainder filled in from reference TRBV2 and TRBJ2-7): EPEVTQTPSHQVTQMGQEVILRCVPISNHLYFYWYRQILGQKVEFLVSFYNNEISEKSEIFDDQFSVERPDGSNFTLKIRSTKLEDSAMYFCASSGQGAYEQYFGPGTRLTVT.